Reported below is one T cell receptor beta chain. The Seattle patients joined while their infection was active and were tracked longitudinally afterward. This entry belongs to a study of blood T cell repertoires in COVID-19. Per the authors' pipeline: Estimation of nucleated cell counts was performed using reference gene primer amplification. The data were produced by immunoSEQ multiplex PCR, yet TCRdb's version contains in-frame clones alone and is incomplete. That table gives V, J and clone size, and the DNA gave D and trimming. The sample yields about 12,000 clones, approximately 74% seen once. Trimming cost V 0 bases and J 6 bases, with 11 bases left between them. The germline CDR1 and CDR2 sequences are MGHRA and YSYEKL. CDR3 length: 14 residues.

This sequence joins TRBV4-1 and TRBJ2-5; D possibly corresponds to TRBD1 (6 bases). Sequenced material: peripheral blood. The sequence was obtained from a man in his sixties with COVID-19, enrolled during active disease. The CDR3 DNA sequence: TGCGCCAGCAGCCAAGAACAGGGTAGGCAGACCCAGTACTTC. It translates to CASSQEQGRQTQYF.